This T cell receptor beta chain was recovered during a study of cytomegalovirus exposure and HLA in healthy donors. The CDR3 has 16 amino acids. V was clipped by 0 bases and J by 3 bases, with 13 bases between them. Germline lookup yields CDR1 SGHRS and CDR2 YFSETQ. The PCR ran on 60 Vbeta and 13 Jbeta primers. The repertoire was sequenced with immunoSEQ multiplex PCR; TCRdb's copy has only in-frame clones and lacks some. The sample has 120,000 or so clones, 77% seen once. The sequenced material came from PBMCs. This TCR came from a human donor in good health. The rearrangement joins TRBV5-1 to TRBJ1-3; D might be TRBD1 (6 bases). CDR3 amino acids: CASSLAGGLYGNTIYF. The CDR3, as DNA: TGCGCCAGCAGCTTGGCGGGGGGGCTCTATGGAAACACCATATATTTT.